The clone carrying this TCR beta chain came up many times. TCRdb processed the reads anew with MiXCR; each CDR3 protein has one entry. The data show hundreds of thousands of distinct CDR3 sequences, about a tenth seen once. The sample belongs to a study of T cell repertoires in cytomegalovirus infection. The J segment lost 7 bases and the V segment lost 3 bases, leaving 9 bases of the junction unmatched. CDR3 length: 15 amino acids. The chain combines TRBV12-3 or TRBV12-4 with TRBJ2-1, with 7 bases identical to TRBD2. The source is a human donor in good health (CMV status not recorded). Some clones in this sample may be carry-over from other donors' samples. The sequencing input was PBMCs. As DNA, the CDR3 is TGTGCCAGCAGTTTCCGCAGCGGGGTTCGAAATGAGCAGTTCTTC. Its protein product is CASSFRSGVRNEQFF.